Described below is a single T cell receptor beta chain sequence and its context. This clonotype was recorded at least ten times. Its antigen is not yet known. Per-nucleotide qualities are absent, and no much larger clonotype sits a single base away. The data were obtained in a study of neurological immune-mediated disorders (dated by TCRdb to between 2019 and 2020). Background on the whole study: Of the roughly 35 multiple sclerosis patients, some 30 had relapsing-remitting MS and 3 had secondary progressive MS. The cohort was made up of approximately 71 subjects, consisting of around 14 HAM/TSP patients, 35 or so multiple sclerosis patients and around 20 healthy controls. Longitudinal HAM/TSP and healthy donors were sampled at 3 time-points each (about 3-40 month intervals). Using UMI-based sequencing, the study compared peripheral blood TCR-beta repertoires from patients with HTLV-I-associated myelopathy (HAM/TSP), patients with multiple sclerosis, and healthy controls. Alongside PBMC samples, the set of some 97 TCR-beta libraries contained longitudinal samples, technical triplicates, and paired CD4+ and CD8+ T-cell subsets that had been sorted. The study at large found these results: No identical CDR3 amino acid sequences were found to be shared among expanded clones across subjects, suggesting that TCR-beta repertoires were private in all groups. The MS cluster was not associated with any clinical or MRI features, and the authors stated that larger cohorts are needed. The highest TCR clonal expansion was observed in HAM/TSP patients, whereas the lowest was observed in MS patients, even when compared with healthy controls. In a phylogenetic analysis, the repertoires of 18 out of 34 MS patients fell into a single cluster of related CDR3 sequences, pointing to a possible signature at the repertoire level.

Read against the paper, the sample's time point label means: longitudinal time-point 2. Libraries from unsorted PBMCs were made from 2 million PBMCs kept in RNAlater at -80 degrees C until RNA extraction. Multiple sclerosis patients were enrolled in a US clinical protocol evaluating disease progression by magnetic resonance imaging. Peripheral blood was subjected to Ficoll-Hypaque density gradient centrifugation to isolate PBMCs, which were then cryopreserved in liquid nitrogen. cDNA synthesis used template-switch 5'RACE with a primer carrying a 10-nucleotide random unique molecular identifier tagging each TCR transcript. Every sequencing run covered 15-18 subjects and yielded more than 170 million TCR-beta sequences. The RNeasy kit was used for extraction of total RNA. The KAPA Real-time Library Amplification kit was used to amplify TCR-beta VDJ regions with primers for the TCR constant region and the 5'RACE anchor. A first PCR added sample indexes and Illumina adaptors, and a second PCR then raised library yield. After Ampure bead purification, the TCR product of roughly 650 bp was size-selected on a 2% E-gel SizeSelection system. Before pooling, library quality was assessed on a Bioanalyzer, concentration was determined with Qubit, and library quantification was performed with the Kapa Library Quantification kit. Paired-end 2 x 150 bp sequencing of the libraries was performed on an Illumina HiSeq 2500. To increase sequence diversity, about 25-31% phiX was spiked into each library pool. The paper's processing steps were these. Quality-filtered reads were processed with the UMI-based MiGEC pipeline, and over 85% of raw TCR sequences were removed by the MiGEC pipeline during error correction. VDJ genes were aligned to IMGT germline references, and clonotypes were defined by unique CDR3 amino acid sequence plus V-J genes. Clonal expansion, Shannon diversity and CDR3 relatedness were evaluated with VDJtools (CalcPairwiseDistances, ClusterSamples), while phylogenetic trees were built in CLCbio workbench. A clone was classed as expanded if it had 8 or more unique UMIs, a cutoff based on coefficient-of-variation modelling across technical triplicates. The public reads were quality trimmed at Q25 with fastp and then assembled into clones with MiXCR by TCRdb, keeping productive beta chains. Each CDR3 protein gets just one entry, which takes the most common genes and DNA from the rows behind it. It is TCRdb's table, rather than the study itself, that gives the V and J calls and clone size. This sample holds 65,000 to 85,000 distinct CDR3 sequences; nearly 6% were observed only once. Of the sample, 7.9% falls within the top ten clones.

Including the terminal cysteine and phenylalanine, the CDR3 comprises 14 residues. Of the read, only the CDR3 DNA is kept; its 42 bases are in frame from base 1. V is cut back by 4 bases and J by 0 bases, with 5 bases in the junction unmatched. CDR1 and CDR2 are drawn from the germline V gene (reference sequence): DFQATT, SNEGSKA. Sequencing was done on a sample of PBMCs. This TCR came from a woman in her fifties or sixties with multiple sclerosis. The chain is assembled from TRBV20-1 and TRBJ1-1; 7 central nucleotides agree with TRBD1. CDR3 region: CSATPGGMNTEAFF. The sequenced DNA is TGCAGTGCTACCCCAGGGGGTATGAACACTGAAGCTTTCTTT.